Following are 11 T cell receptor delta chains from one sample sequenced in a study of γδ T cells in repeated Plasmodium falciparum infection. Bulk repertoires came from Vgamma9/Vdelta2+ or Vdelta2-negative gammadelta T cells flow-sorted from PBMC. TCRdb redid clone calling on the multiplex PCR reads using CATT. Among 70,000 to 95,000 delta-chain clones listed, under 1.5% were seen once. Sequenced: gamma-delta T cells from blood. The origin of the receptors is a pool of human donors (malaria-infected and uninfected, not separated).

This clone was found many times. This rearrangement joins TRDV1 to TRDJ1, with D perhaps being TRDD2 or TRDD3 (7 bases each). The CDR3 contains 18 residues. The V gene's germline CDR1 is TSWWSYY and CDR2 QGS. Trimming stripped 0 bases from V and 8 bases from J, with 25 bases between. The CDR3 here is CALGELTFLPTYWGKLIF. The CDR3 nucleotides read TGTGCTCTTGGGGAACTTACGTTCCTACCCACGTACTGGGGAAAACTCATCTTT.

This clone has just a few counts. This DNA translates differently at residue 14 from the TCRdb protein, which is that of a much larger clone; a read error is likely, and the protein shown is the DNA's own translation. The chain links TRDV1 to TRDJ1; D is undetermined. The J gene comes from matching the DNA to germline here; TCRdb lacks it. Germline V gene sequence: CDR1 TSWWSYY, CDR2 QGS. The CDR3 extends over 22 amino acids. V was trimmed by 5 bases and J by 0 bases, leaving 34 bases between them. In DNA form, the CDR3 reads TGTGCTCTTGGGCTTTTATACTCACACGCTCTTGCAGTTATAAAGTACACCGATAAACTCATCTTT. Translation gives CALGLLYSHALAVIKYTDKLIF.

This clone was detected ten times or more. A far larger clone is one nucleotide away, so this likely arose from a read error. The sample holds other DNA sequences that translate to the same CDR3. The chain links TRDV1 to TRDJ1; 8 bases agree with TRDD3. The CDR3 is made up of 21 amino acids. J gave up 2 bases and V 3 bases, and 23 bases lay outside the gene matches. CDR1 and CDR2 from the germline V gene are TSWWSYY and QGS. The CDR3 bases are TGTGCTCTTGGGGATGGCTATAGACAGGGATACGGTTTTTATTTGACCGATAAACTCATCTTT. Its translation is CALGDGYRQGYGFYLTDKLIF.

In the case of this clone: Translating this DNA gives a protein that differs at residue 8 from the TCRdb one, which belongs to a much larger clone; a read error is likely, and the protein shown is this translation. This rearrangement joins TRDV1 to TRDJ1; no clear D. Matching the DNA to germline supplied the J gene, which TCRdb does not give. The V end lost 1 base, the J end lost 0 bases, and 6 bases lay between the germline ends. Germline loops: CDR1 TSWWSYY, CDR2 QGS. CDR3 length: 14 amino acids. The CDR3 coding sequence is TGTGCTCTTGGGGAACCTTCGCACACCGATAAACTCATCTTT. It encodes CALGEPSHTDKLIF.

Regarding this clone: The protein in TCRdb stems from a much larger clone and differs at residue 6 from this DNA's translation, likely a read error; here the protein is translated from the DNA. As DNA, the CDR3 is TGTGCCTGTGACACCGAGTCCTCTCCGGGGTACACCGATAAACTCATCTTT. It translates to CACDTESSPGYTDKLIF. J is TRDJ1 and V is TRDV2; D not certain. In the absence of a J gene in TCRdb, the DNA was matched to germline to assign it here. The CDR3 has 17 amino acids. Germline CDR1 reads GEAIGNYY; CDR2 reads EKD. V was trimmed by 0 bases and J by 0 bases, leaving 16 bases between them.

In regard to this clone: This likely came from a read error, as a far larger clone is one base away. This sample includes further DNA sequences coding for the same CDR3. The chain combines TRDV2 with TRDJ1, with D possibly being TRDD3 (6 bases). The CDR3 sequence is 18 residues long. Germline assignment: CDR1 GEAIGNYY and CDR2 EKD. The CDR3 region has the DNA TGTGCCTGTGACACCCTTTCTCCAAGAGATACGGGGACCGATAAACTAATCTTT. Translating it yields CACDTLSPRDTGTDKLIF.

At least ten counts were recorded for this clone. V and J are TRDV1 and TRDJ1; TRDD3 is a possible D gene (5 bases). The CDR3 is 17 residues long. Germline CDR1 is TSWWSYY and CDR2 is QGS. Trimming removed 2 bases from V and 4 bases from J, with 20 bases in between. CDR3 amino acids: CALGEKVTNGDGDKLIF. The CDR3 coding sequence is TGTGCTCTTGGGGAAAAGGTGACTAACGGGGACGGCGATAAACTCATCTTT.

This clone showed up many times. Additional DNA sequences in this sample encode the identical CDR3. V gene TRDV2 combines with J gene TRDJ1; TRDD3 matches at 8 bases. Looked up from germline, CDR1 is GEAIGNYY and CDR2 is EKD. The CDR3 is 17 amino acids. V dropped 3 bases and J dropped 0; count of bases not matched to a gene: 11. This chain's CDR3 is CACDSTVLGVYTDKLIF. In nucleotides, the CDR3 is TGTGCCTGTGACTCAACCGTACTGGGGGTTTACACCGATAAACTCATCTTT.

The sample holds a few counts of this clone. Translating this DNA gives a protein that differs at residue 14 from the TCRdb one, which belongs to a much larger clone; a read error is likely, and the protein shown is this translation. The chain combines TRDV3 with TRDJ1; 10 bases are a match to TRDD3. No J gene is reported in TCRdb; it was inferred here by comparing the DNA with germline. The V segment lost 2 bases and the J segment 1 base; nucleotides outside the gene matches: 22. CDR3 length: 20 residues. The V gene's germline CDR1 is TVYSNPD and CDR2 GDNSRS (reference sequence). In DNA, the CDR3 is TGTGCCTTTGCCCGGTTTCCTACCATTGGGGGATACCTGTGCACCGATAAACTCATCTTT. This codes for CAFARFPTIGGYLCTDKLIF.

In its sample, this clone was seen a few times. This likely stems from a read error, as it lies one base from a far larger clone. The rearrangement uses TRDV1 and TRDJ1; unclear D gene. The J gene, missing from TCRdb, was assigned here through DNA to germline matching. CDR1 and CDR2 from the germline V gene are TSWWSYY and QGS. The CDR3 extends over 22 amino acids. Trimming pared 4 bases from V and 0 bases from J, leaving 33 bases between. Written as DNA, the CDR3 is TGTGCTCTTGGGGGTAAACTAGGGGCCCCCCGTACCGGGTGGCGTTACACCGATAAACTCATCTTT. Residues: CALGGKLGAPRTGWRYTDKLIF.

This clone was observed a handful of times. The protein recorded in TCRdb matches a much larger clone and deviates from this DNA's translation at residue 14, suggesting a read error; the protein here is obtained by translating the DNA. This chain links TRDV2 with TRDJ1; 9 bases map to TRDD3. V lost 3 bases and J lost 0; bases outside the gene matches: 22. This CDR3 is 21 amino acids long. From germline, CDR1 is GEAIGNYY and CDR2 EKD. The CDR3 spells CACDQGQLLGDHLNNTDKLIF. Here the CDR3 DNA reads TGTGCCTGTGACCAGGGACAATTACTGGGGGACCACTTAAATAACACCGATAAACTCATCTTT.